This TCR beta chain originates from a study of CD8+CD57+ T cells in acquired aplastic anemia. TCR beta VDJ and CDR3 profiles were obtained from a genomic DNA template. TCRdb re-called the reads with MiXCR, one entry per CDR3 protein. The sample has 150,000 to 200,000 distinct CDR3 sequences, less than 60% seen once. Patients sequenced had flow cytometry evidence of CD8+CD57+ cell expansion. V lost 1 base, J lost 5 bases, and 6 bases lay in between. CDR1 and CDR2 (germline): SEHNR, FQNEAQ (reference sequence). This CDR3 region has 13 residues. The chain carries TRBV7-9 and TRBJ1-5; no firm D call. The sequencing sample was made of sorted CD4+, CD8+, or CD8+CD57+ T cells (not recorded which) from PBMCs. This clonotype originated in a human donor with aplastic anemia. The CDR3 sequence: CASSLDEDQPQHF. DNA of the CDR3: TGTGCCAGCAGCTTAGACGAGGATCAGCCCCAGCATTTT.